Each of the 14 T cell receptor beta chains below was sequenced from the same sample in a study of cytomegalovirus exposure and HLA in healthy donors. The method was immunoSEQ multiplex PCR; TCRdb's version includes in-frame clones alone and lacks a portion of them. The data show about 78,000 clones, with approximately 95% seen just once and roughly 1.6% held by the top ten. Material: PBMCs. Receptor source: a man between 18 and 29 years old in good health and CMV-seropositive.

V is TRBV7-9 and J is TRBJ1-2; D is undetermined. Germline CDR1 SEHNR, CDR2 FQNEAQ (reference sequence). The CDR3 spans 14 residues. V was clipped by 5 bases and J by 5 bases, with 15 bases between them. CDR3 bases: TGTGCCAGCAGCGACAACCTCGGCCCATATGGCTACACCTTC. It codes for CASSDNLGPYGYTF.

The CDR3 DNA is TGTGCCAGCAGCGTAGCACAGGGCTACGAGCAGTACTTC. It encodes CASSVAQGYEQYF. The chain combines TRBV9 with TRBJ2-7, with D maybe TRBD1 (6 bases). The CDR3 loop spans 13 amino acids. With 0 bases removed from V and 3 bases from J, the gap between germline ends came to 7 bases. Germline values: CDR1 SGDLS, CDR2 YYNGEE.

CDR3 amino acids: CSVVASGRQYF. The CDR3 DNA reads as TGCAGCGTCGTGGCAAGCGGGAGGCAGTATTTT. The chain couples TRBV29-1 to TRBJ2-3, with 8 bases aligning to TRBD2. Trimming at V came to 6 bases and at J to 11 bases, leaving 7 bases not matched to a gene. CDR3 length: 11 amino acids. Germline-derived CDR1 and CDR2 are SQVTM and ANQGSEA.

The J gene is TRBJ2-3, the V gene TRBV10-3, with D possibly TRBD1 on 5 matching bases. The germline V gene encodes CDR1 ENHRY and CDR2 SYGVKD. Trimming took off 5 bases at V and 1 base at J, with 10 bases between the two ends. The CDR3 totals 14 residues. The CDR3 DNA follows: TGTGCCATCAGTAGCCAGGGTGGCACAGATACGCAGTATTTT. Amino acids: CAISSQGGTDTQYF.

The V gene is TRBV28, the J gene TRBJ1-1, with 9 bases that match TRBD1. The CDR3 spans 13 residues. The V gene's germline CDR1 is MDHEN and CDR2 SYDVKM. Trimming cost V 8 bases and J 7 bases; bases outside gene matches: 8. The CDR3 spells CASRLEGQGEAFF. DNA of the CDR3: TGTGCCAGCCGACTTGAGGGACAGGGTGAAGCTTTCTTT.

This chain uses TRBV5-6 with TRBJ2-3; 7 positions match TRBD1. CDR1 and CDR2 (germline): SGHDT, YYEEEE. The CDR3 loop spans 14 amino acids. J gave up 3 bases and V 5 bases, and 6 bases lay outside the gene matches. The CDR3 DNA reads TGTGCCAGCAGGTGGGCAGGGGGAACAGATACGCAGTATTTT. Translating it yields CASRWAGGTDTQYF.

The CDR3 DNA is TGTGCAAGTCGCTTATTGACTGCGGGAAACACCATATATTTT. It yields the protein CASRLLTAGNTIYF. The chain uses TRBV12-2 and TRBJ1-3. TRBV12-2 represents a pseudogene. The CDR3 loop spans 14 amino acids.

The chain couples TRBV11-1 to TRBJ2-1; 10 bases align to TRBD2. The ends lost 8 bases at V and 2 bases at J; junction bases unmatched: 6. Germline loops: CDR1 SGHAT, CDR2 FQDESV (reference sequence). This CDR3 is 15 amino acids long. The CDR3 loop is CASALLAGAYNEQFF. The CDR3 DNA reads TGTGCCAGCGCCCTCCTAGCGGGGGCCTACAATGAGCAGTTCTTC.

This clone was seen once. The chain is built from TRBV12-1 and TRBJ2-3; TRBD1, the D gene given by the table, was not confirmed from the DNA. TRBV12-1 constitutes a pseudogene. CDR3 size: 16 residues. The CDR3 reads CASSRTTGHHTDTQYF. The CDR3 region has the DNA TGTGCCAGCAGCAGGACAACCGGACACCACACAGATACGCAGTATTTT.

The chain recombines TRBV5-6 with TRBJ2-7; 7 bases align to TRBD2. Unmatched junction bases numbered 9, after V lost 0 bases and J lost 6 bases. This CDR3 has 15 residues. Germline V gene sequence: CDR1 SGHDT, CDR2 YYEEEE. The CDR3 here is CASSLGAGSALEQYF. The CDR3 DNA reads TGTGCCAGCAGCTTGGGAGCGGGATCAGCTCTCGAGCAGTACTTC.

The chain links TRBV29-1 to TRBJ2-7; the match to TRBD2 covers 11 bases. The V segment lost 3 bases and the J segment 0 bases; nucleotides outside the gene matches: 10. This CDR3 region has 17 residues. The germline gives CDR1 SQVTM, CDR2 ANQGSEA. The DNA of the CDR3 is TGCAGCGTTGATTTACTAGCGGGAGTGAAGCTCTCCTACGAGCAGTACTTC. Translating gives CSVDLLAGVKLSYEQYF.

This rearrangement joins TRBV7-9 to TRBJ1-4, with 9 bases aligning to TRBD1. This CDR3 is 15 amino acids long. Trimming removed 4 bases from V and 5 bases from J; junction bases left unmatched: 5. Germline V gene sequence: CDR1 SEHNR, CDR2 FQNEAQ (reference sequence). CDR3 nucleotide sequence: TGTGCCAGCAGCTCAACCGGGACAGGGAATGAAAAACTGTTTTTT. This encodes CASSSTGTGNEKLFF. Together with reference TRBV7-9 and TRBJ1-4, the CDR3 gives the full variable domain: DTGVSQNPRHKITKRGQNVTFRCDPISEHNRLYWYRQTLGQGPEFLTYFQNEAQLEKSRLLSDRFSAERPKGSFSTLEIQRTEQGDSAMYLCASSSTGTGNEKLFFGSGTQLSVL.

CDR3 nucleotide sequence: TGTGCCAGCAGCCCAGACCTAGGCGGCACTGAAGCTTTCTTT. Translated: CASSPDLGGTEAFF. The chain uses TRBV2 and TRBJ1-1; no firm D call. The V end was cut by 6 bases, the J end by 4 bases, with 15 bases between. Germline CDR1 and CDR2: SNHLY and FYNNEI. The CDR3 runs 14 residues.

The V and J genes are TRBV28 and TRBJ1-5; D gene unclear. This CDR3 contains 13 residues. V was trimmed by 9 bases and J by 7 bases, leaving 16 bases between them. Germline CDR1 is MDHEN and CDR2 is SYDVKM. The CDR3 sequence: CASQSRGHQPQHF. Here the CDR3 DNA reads TGTGCCAGTCAAAGCCGGGGTCACCAGCCCCAGCATTTT.